The 13 T cell receptor beta chains below come from one sample, sequenced in a study of cytomegalovirus exposure and HLA in healthy donors. PCR primers comprised 60 Vbeta and 13 Jbeta primers. Sequencing used immunoSEQ multiplex PCR; TCRdb keeps in-frame clones, though not all of them. The sample records around 100,000 clones, 82% being singletons. Sequencing used PBMCs. The receptors were gathered from a woman between 18 and 29 years old in good health and CMV-seronegative.

V usage is TRBV6-5 and J usage is TRBJ1-2; 8 bases fit TRBD1. The V and J ends lost 6 bases and 3 bases, in that order; junction bases with no gene match: 6. This CDR3 has 14 residues. Germline V gene sequence: CDR1 MNHEY, CDR2 SVGAGI. CDR3 nucleotides: TGTGCCAGCAGCCTACAGGGGGGACACTATGGCTACACCTTC. This translates into CASSLQGGHYGYTF.

This clone was counted only a few times. The V and J genes are TRBV6-1 and TRBJ2-1; 11 bases match TRBD2. CDR3 length equals 16 residues. V was clipped by 4 bases and J by 5 bases; unmatched bases: 7. Germline assignment: CDR1 MNHNS and CDR2 SASEGT. Here the CDR3 reads CASSVTGTSGHNEQFF. The CDR3 bases are TGTGCCAGCAGTGTGACCGGGACTAGCGGTCACAATGAGCAGTTCTTC.

The CDR3 region has the DNA TGTGCCAGTAGCACGGGACAACGCAATCAGCCCCAGCATTTT. Translating gives CASSTGQRNQPQHF. The chain is built from TRBV19 and TRBJ1-5, with a tentative D call TRBD1 (6 bases). The V end lost 6 bases, the J end lost 2 bases, and 11 bases lay between the germline ends. The CDR3 covers 14 residues. Germline V gene data show CDR1 as LNHDA and CDR2 as SQIVND (reference sequence).

The CDR3 reads CASGPDYEQYF. CDR3 DNA sequence: TGTGCCAGCGGGCCCGACTACGAGCAGTACTTC. The V and J genes are TRBV28 and TRBJ2-5; no definite D call. The DNA end is more similar to TRBJ2-7, so the J call may be wrong. Germline CDR1 is MDHEN and CDR2 is SYDVKM. This CDR3 region has 11 residues.

J is TRBJ1-5 and V is TRBV28; D is unresolved. Germline CDR1 MDHEN, CDR2 SYDVKM. The CDR3 length is 16 residues. V was trimmed by 2 bases and J by 4 bases, leaving 15 bases between them. For the CDR3, the DNA is TGTGCCAGCAGTTTAAAAGCCATATATTGGAATCAGCCCCAGCATTTT. Translation: CASSLKAIYWNQPQHF.

This clone turned up a few times. J is TRBJ2-6 and V is TRBV6-1; D gene uncertain. V dropped 2 bases and J dropped 4 bases, with 6 bases sitting between them. CDR3 length: 14 amino acids. Germline assignment: CDR1 MNHNS and CDR2 SASEGT. CDR3 DNA sequence: TGTGCCAGCAGTGAAATCCCGGGGGCCAACGTCCTGACTTTC. Translating it yields CASSEIPGANVLTF.

V usage is TRBV7-9 and J usage is TRBJ1-1, with D possibly TRBD1 on 6 matching bases. The CDR3 is 16 residues long. The V end was cut by 2 bases, the J end by 2 bases, with 15 bases between. From germline, CDR1 is SEHNR and CDR2 FQNEAQ (reference sequence). The DNA for the CDR3 is TGTGCCAGCAGCTTATCTGGCGGCAGGGGTAACACTGAAGCTTTCTTT. It encodes CASSLSGGRGNTEAFF.

The chain links TRBV15 to TRBJ2-1; TRBD2 might be the D (6 bases). The CDR3 totals 14 residues. The germline CDR1 and CDR2 sequences are LNHNV and YYDKDF (reference sequence). V lost 4 bases to trimming and J lost 8 bases, with 15 bases between them. Here the CDR3 reads CATSKTEGPHEQFF. CDR3 sequence (DNA): TGTGCCACCAGCAAAACGGAGGGCCCCCATGAGCAGTTCTTC.

The chain has TRBV28 and TRBJ1-6; 9 positions match TRBD1. This CDR3 contains 18 residues. V dropped 1 base and J dropped 0; count of bases not matched to a gene: 4. CDR1 MDHEN and CDR2 SYDVKM come from the germline V gene. CDR3 nucleotide sequence: TGTGCCAGCAGTTTATTAGGACAGGGGAGCTCCTATAATTCACCCCTCCACTTT. Translated: CASSLLGQGSSYNSPLHF.

The chain carries TRBV12-1 and TRBJ2-2; the table's TRBD2 call for D was not verified on the DNA. TRBV12-1 is annotated as a pseudogene. This CDR3 is built from 15 residues. The CDR3 DNA is TGTGCCAGCAGCCTCCCGGGACTTCTCACCGGGGAGCTGTTTTTT. Translated: CASSLPGLLTGELFF.

V gene TRBV30 combines with J gene TRBJ1-1; tentatively, D is TRBD1 (5 bases). The CDR3 has 13 residues. Germline assignment: CDR1 GTSNPN and CDR2 SVGIG (reference sequence). With 7 bases removed from V and 5 bases from J, the gap between germline ends came to 17 bases. DNA for the CDR3: TGTGCCTCCTCTTCAGGGAGGGGTACTGAAGCTTTCTTT. It encodes CASSSGRGTEAFF.

This clone turned up a few times. The chain has TRBV6-5 and TRBJ1-1; no firm D call. The V and J ends lost 1 base and 0 bases respectively, with 6 bases between them. CDR1 is MNHEY and CDR2 is SVGAGI in the germline V gene. CDR3 length: 14 residues. CDR3 coding DNA: TGTGCCAGCAGTTACTATGCGGTGAACACTGAAGCTTTCTTT. It specifies CASSYYAVNTEAFF.

The chain carries TRBV5-4 and TRBJ1-1, with D uncertain. The CDR3 length is 17 residues. Germline V gene data show CDR1 as SGHNT and CDR2 as YYREEE (reference sequence). V gave up 6 bases and J gave up 4 bases, with 25 bases separating them. The CDR3 protein is CASIPPASSNQVTEAFF. DNA of the CDR3: TGTGCCAGCATCCCTCCGGCCAGTTCAAATCAGGTCACTGAAGCTTTCTTT.